This T cell receptor beta chain was recovered during a study of Graves' ophthalmopathy and Graves' hyperthyroidism. As the template, RNA transcripts were used to amplify TCR beta CDR3 regions. Second-round multiplex PCR came after a first-round RT-PCR that employed HTBI primers. Each CDR3 protein is one row after TCRdb ran MiXCR on the multiplex PCR reads. The data show about 390,000 distinct CDR3 sequences, 15% seen once. CDR1 is SNHLY and CDR2 is FYNNEI in the germline V gene. The CDR3 is 15 residues long. This clonotype was found many times. At one end, the junction sequence differs from germline, possibly due to a read error.

Source material: peripheral blood. V and J are TRBV2 and TRBJ1-1; 7 nucleotides align to TRBD1. The receptor was isolated from a young woman with stable Graves' hyperthyroidism. CDR3 in amino acids: CASSVRQGWNAEAFF. CDR3 nucleotides: TGTGCCAGCAGTGTTAGACAGGGCTGGAACGCTGAAGCTTTCTTT.